The 10 T cell receptor beta chains in this list originate from one sample, sequenced in a study of blood T cell repertoires in COVID-19. Assay: immunoSEQ multiplex PCR; the TCRdb copy retains only in-frame clones and omits some. The data hold over 110,000 clones, with around 82% observed a single time. The sequenced sample consisted of PBMCs or T cells enriched from blood (not recorded which). These receptors came from a man aged 50 to 60 in a cohort exposed to, infected with or recovered from COVID-19 (not recorded which).

The CDR3, as DNA: TGCGCCAGCAGCCGCGAGGTTTCGAACACCGGGGAGCTGTTTTTT. Translation gives CASSREVSNTGELFF. V is TRBV4-3 and J is TRBJ2-2; D unclear. This CDR3 comprises 15 residues. In germline, CDR1 is LGHNA, CDR2 YSLEER. The ends were cut back, 4 bases at V and 0 bases at J, with 9 bases in the middle.

This sequence joins TRBV7-8 and TRBJ1-5; no definite D call. This CDR3 region has 15 residues. The V gene's germline CDR1 is SGHVS and CDR2 FQNEAQ. V was cut by 2 bases and J by 7 bases, with 15 bases left in between. CDR3 region: CASSLTPQEVQPQHF. The CDR3 DNA is TGTGCCAGCAGCTTAACTCCCCAGGAGGTCCAGCCCCAGCATTTT.

V gene TRBV10-3 combines with J gene TRBJ1-1; D perhaps matches TRBD1 (6 bases). Germline CDR1 reads ENHRY; CDR2 reads SYGVKD. The CDR3 totals 14 residues. V gave up 2 bases and J gave up 0 bases, with 7 bases separating them. Here the CDR3 reads CAISETGLNTEAFF. The DNA of the CDR3 is TGTGCCATCAGTGAGACAGGGCTGAACACTGAAGCTTTCTTT.

The rearrangement links TRBV29-1 to TRBJ1-2, with D hard to call. The CDR3 consists of 15 residues. Trimming stripped 5 bases from V and 4 bases from J, with 20 bases between. CDR1 is SQVTM and CDR2 is ANQGSEA in the germline V gene. The CDR3 region has the DNA TGCAGCGTTTTGGGTTCGCCGTCCCCGGGCTATGGCTACACCTTC. Its protein product is CSVLGSPSPGYGYTF. The whole variable domain, filled in from reference TRBV29-1 and TRBJ1-2, reads SAVISQKPSRDICQRGTSLTIQCQVDSQVTMMFWYRQQPGQSLTLIATANQGSEATYESGFVIDKFPISRPNLTFSTLTVSNMSPEDSSIYLCSVLGSPSPGYGYTFGSGTRLTVV.

J is TRBJ2-7 and V is TRBV12-3 or TRBV12-4; D not certain. The CDR3 extends over 13 amino acids. Trimming stripped 6 bases from V and 5 bases from J, with 14 bases between. In DNA form, the CDR3 reads TGTGCCAGCAGGTCACTCGTAGAGGACGAGCAGTACTTC. Residues: CASRSLVEDEQYF.

This chain links TRBV12-3 or TRBV12-4 with TRBJ1-1; D not resolved. V shed 1 base and J shed 10 bases, with 13 bases lying between them. The CDR3 covers 13 residues. CDR3 sequence: CASSLGPGEGAFF. The CDR3 nucleotides are TGTGCCAGCAGTTTAGGGCCCGGGGAGGGAGCTTTCTTT.

This clone turned up a few times. The rearrangement uses TRBV7-9 and TRBJ2-4, with 7 bases fitting TRBD2. The J segment lost 1 base and the V segment lost 5 bases, leaving 2 bases of the junction unmatched. Per the germline V gene, CDR1 is SEHNR and CDR2 is FQNEAQ (reference sequence). The CDR3 spans 14 residues. The CDR3 region has the DNA TGTGCCAGCAGCGGGGAGGGGGCCAAAAACATTCAGTACTTC. This codes for CASSGEGAKNIQYF.

This rearrangement joins TRBV10-3 to TRBJ2-2, with 7 bases identical to TRBD1. The length of the CDR3 is 14 residues. V shed 5 bases, J shed 5 bases, and the junction held 5 bases outside the gene matches. In germline, CDR1 is ENHRY, CDR2 SYGVKD. The CDR3 DNA reads as TGTGCCATCAGTACAATACAGGGGACCGGGGAGCTGTTTTTT. Amino acids: CAISTIQGTGELFF.

The V call is TRBV2, the J call TRBJ2-3; 7 nucleotides match TRBD1. Germline lookup yields CDR1 SNHLY and CDR2 FYNNEI. V dropped 4 bases and J dropped 2; count of bases not matched to a gene: 6. This CDR3 contains 15 residues. The CDR3 DNA reads TGTGCCAGCAGTGGGACAGGTCGAGCCACAGATACGCAGTATTTT. Amino acids: CASSGTGRATDTQYF.

This clone was recorded only once. This sequence joins TRBV19 and TRBJ1-3; possibly TRBD1 for D (6 bases). Germline V gene lookup returns CDR1 LNHDA and CDR2 SQIVND (reference sequence). V was shortened by 10 bases and J by 4 bases, with 14 bases between the two germline ends. This CDR3 contains 13 residues. DNA for the CDR3: TGTGCCACTAAGGGGGACATCGGAAACACCATATATTTT. This translates into CATKGDIGNTIYF.